This paragraph covers one TCR beta chain sequence. Its antigen is undetermined. It was after 10 days of culture that CD4+ T cells were isolated. By PCR, the person was confirmed to have had SARS-CoV-2 infection between March and December 2020. The cohort was immunized with two doses of either the BNT162b2 or mRNA-1273 vaccine. Only in-frame clones appear in the TCRdb table, and some are missing; sequencing was by immunoSEQ multiplex PCR. This sample has 35,000 to 55,000 clones; 76% occur once, and the top ten carry 3% to 4%. The data belong to a study of vaccination effects on CD4 cells after COVID-19. Whole-study context: Sequencing followed a ViraFEST assay step that expanded antigen-specific CD4+ T cells with viral peptide pools.

Looked up from germline, CDR1 is KGHSH and CDR2 is LQKENI. The CDR3 length is 12 residues. The V and J ends lost 4 bases and 1 base respectively, with 4 bases between them. The specimen was CD4+ T cells from PBMCs cultured without peptide, collected after COVID-19 vaccination. This TCR came from a human donor who had a prior SARS-CoV-2 infection. The V call is TRBV18, the J call TRBJ2-5; no firm D call. DNA for the CDR3: TGTGCCAGCTCACGTACCCAAGAGACCCAGTACTTC. This translates into CASSRTQETQYF. The variable domain in full, completed from reference TRBV18 and TRBJ2-5, reads NAGVMQNPRHLVRRRGQEARLRCSPMKGHSHVYWYRQLPEEGLKFMVYLQKENIIDESGMPKERFSAEFPKEGPSILRIQQVVRGDSAAYFCASSRTQETQYFGPGTRLLVL.